This T cell receptor beta chain was sequenced during a study of lung T cells in sarcoidosis with Löfgren's syndrome. In its sample, this clonotype was seen many times. No antigen is known for it. One entry per CDR3 protein, called by TCRdb with MiXCR from the reads. The data show fewer than 80,000 distinct CDR3 sequences, around 20% seen once. Points from the study as a whole: Shared TRAV12-1 and TRBV2 CDR3 motifs were reported across several patients.

The CDR3 sequence is 15 residues long. Trimming pared 4 bases from V and 0 bases from J, leaving 12 bases between. Germline assignment: CDR1 SGHNT and CDR2 YYREEE (reference sequence). The TCR comes from a human donor with sarcoidosis (Löfgren's syndrome or another form), or a control subject (not recorded which). Specimen: CD4+ T cells from PBMCs. The chain is built from TRBV5-4 and TRBJ2-3, with a tentative D call TRBD1 (6 bases). Written as DNA, the CDR3 is TGTGCCAGCAGCCAGGACAGTTCTAGCACAGATACGCAGTATTTT. Translating gives CASSQDSSSTDTQYF.